Listed below are T cell receptor beta chains from one sample, sequenced in a study of blood T cells in healthy people across ages. TCRdb itself ran the 5' RACE reads through MiXCR, one entry per CDR3 protein. The table has approximately 1.5 million distinct CDR3 sequences, roughly two fifths seen once. The specimen sequenced was blood. These receptors all stem from a woman in her late teens or twenties in good health. Both conserved end residues are part of each CDR3. The D gene is left open where the match is weak. Clone sizes are given selectively: once, few, many, or a class where the clone is expanded.

clone size	D gene	V gene	J gene	CDR3 protein	CDR3 DNA
NA	TRBD2	TRBV12-3/TRBV12-4	TRBJ2-1	CASSLAQRGTQFF	TGTGCCAGCAGTTTAGCCCAGCGGGGGACCCAGTTCTTC
NA	NA	TRBV7-2	TRBJ1-4	CASRVVGLQNEKLFF	TGTGCCAGCAGGGTAGTGGGCCTCCAAAATGAAAAACTGTTTTTT
NA	NA	TRBV7-2	TRBJ2-4	CASSLAITYGQNIQYF	TGTGCCAGCAGCTTAGCAATCACGTACGGACAAAACATTCAGTACTTC
few	NA	TRBV2	TRBJ1-1	CASAQNTEAFF	TGTGCCAGCGCACAGAACACTGAAGCTTTCTTT
NA	NA	TRBV4-2	TRBJ2-1	CASSPGFGSYNEQFF	TGTGCCAGCAGCCCGGGGTTTGGCTCCTACAATGAGCAGTTCTTC
NA	NA	TRBV9	TRBJ2-7	CASSVDHGSYEQYF	TGTGCCAGCAGCGTAGATCACGGATCCTACGAGCAGTACTTC
NA	TRBD2	TRBV3-1	TRBJ2-1	CASSSQRGSYNEQLF	TGTGCCAGCAGCTCCCAGCGGGGGTCTTACAATGAGCAGCTCTTC
few	TRBD2	TRBV29-1	TRBJ2-1	CSVTGLAGGTYNEQFF	TGCAGCGTTACCGGACTAGCGGGAGGGACCTACAATGAGCAGTTCTTC
NA	NA	TRBV19	TRBJ2-7	CASSPNSRTQDSYEQYF	TGTGCCAGTAGTCCAAACTCCCGGACCCAAGACTCCTACGAGCAGTACTTC
NA	NA	TRBV4-3	TRBJ2-2	CASSQDDGNTGELFF	TGCGCCAGCAGCCAAGATGACGGGAACACCGGGGAGCTGTTTTTT
NA	TRBD1	TRBV9	TRBJ2-1	CASSVGDRGGKNEQFF	TGTGCCAGCAGCGTAGGAGACAGGGGGGGAAAGAATGAGCAGTTCTTC
few	NA	TRBV28	TRBJ1-1	CASSRVENTEAFF	TGTGCCAGCAGCAGGGTTGAGAACACTGAAGCTTTCTTT
few	NA	TRBV10-3	TRBJ2-1	CAISTMTGVVANEQFF	TGTGCCATCAGTACTATGACAGGAGTGGTCGCCAATGAGCAGTTCTTC
NA	NA	TRBV20-1	TRBJ2-3	CSTNLRIASTDTQYF	TGCAGTACTAACCTCCGGATAGCCTCCACAGATACGCAGTATTTT
NA	TRBD1	TRBV4-3	TRBJ1-2	CASSQGKVDRGHYGYTF	TGCGCCAGCAGCCAAGGCAAAGTCGACAGGGGGCATTATGGCTACACCTTC
NA	TRBD2	TRBV27	TRBJ2-1	CASSLLAPGGPGNEQFF	TGTGCCAGCAGTTTATTAGCGCCGGGAGGGCCGGGGAATGAGCAGTTCTTC
NA	NA	TRBV28	TRBJ2-7	CASSLGTAQFEQYF	TGTGCCAGCAGTCTCGGGACTGCGCAGTTCGAGCAGTACTTC
NA	TRBD2	TRBV6-1	TRBJ2-3	CASSRRLAGASTDTQYF	TGTGCCAGCAGTCGCCGACTAGCGGGGGCTTCCACAGATACGCAGTATTTT
NA	NA	TRBV27	TRBJ1-5	CASRLMWDQPQHF	TGTGCCAGCAGATTGATGTGGGATCAGCCCCAGCATTTT
NA	NA	TRBV28	TRBJ2-6	CASSPGTLLSESTSGANVLTF	TGTGCCAGCAGTCCGGGGACACTTTTGAGTGAGTCAACCTCTGGGGCCAACGTCCTGACTTTC
NA	NA	TRBV5-4	TRBJ1-1	CASLSGTGRLTEAFF	TGTGCCAGCCTATCCGGGACCGGTCGCCTCACTGAAGCTTTCTTT
NA	NA	TRBV7-9	TRBJ2-2	CAGSTTGTGELFF	TGTGCCGGCAGCACAACGGGGACCGGGGAGCTGTTTTTT
NA	NA	TRBV6-6	TRBJ2-1	CASSYGGGPTNEQFF	TGTGCCAGCAGTTACGGGGGGGGCCCGACGAATGAGCAGTTCTTC
few	NA	TRBV20-1	TRBJ1-2	CSAREWTSANYGYTF	TGCAGTGCTAGAGAATGGACATCTGCTAACTATGGCTACACCTTC
few	TRBD1	TRBV28	TRBJ2-7	CASSWTGVIAQYF	TGTGCCAGCAGTTGGACAGGGGTAATAGCGCAGTACTTC
few	NA	TRBV18	TRBJ2-4	CASSPIGRGHAKNIQYF	TGTGCCAGCTCACCTATAGGGCGGGGGCACGCCAAAAACATTCAGTACTTC
few	NA	TRBV28	TRBJ1-3	CASSFGQGRNTIYF	TGTGCCAGCAGTTTTGGGCAGGGGAGAAACACCATATATTTT
many	NA	TRBV7-8	TRBJ2-7	CASSFGALSYEQYF	TGTGCCAGCAGCTTCGGGGCCCTCTCCTACGAGCAGTACTTC
NA	NA	TRBV6-6	TRBJ2-7	CASSYQNYYEQYF	TGTGCCAGCAGTTACCAAAATTACTACGAGCAGTACTTC
NA	NA	TRBV5-8	TRBJ1-2	CASSLVQRYGYTF	TGTGCCAGCAGCTTGGTACAGCGCTATGGCTACACCTTC
NA	NA	TRBV20-1	TRBJ2-1	CSAGIEGDIYNEQFF	TGCAGTGCTGGGATAGAGGGAGATATCTACAATGAGCAGTTCTTC
few	NA	TRBV4-3	TRBJ2-5	CASSQDAGRKQYF	TGCGCCAGCAGCCAAGACGCGGGGAGGAAGCAGTACTTC
few	NA	TRBV7-8	TRBJ1-2	CASSLSPAANYGYTF	TGTGCCAGCAGCTTGTCGCCAGCTGCTAACTATGGCTACACCTTC
few	TRBD1	TRBV4-2	TRBJ2-5	CASSQEAMGQGHQETQYF	TGTGCCAGCAGCCAAGAGGCTATGGGACAGGGGCACCAAGAGACCCAGTACTTC
NA	NA	TRBV14	TRBJ2-1	CASSQEGAEQFF	TGTGCCAGCAGCCAAGAAGGGGCTGAGCAGTTCTTC
NA	NA	TRBV13	TRBJ1-2	CASRDSIYGYTF	TGTGCCAGCAGGGACAGTATCTATGGCTACACCTTC
NA	NA	TRBV3-1	TRBJ2-5	CASSQDVVDQYF	TGTGCCAGCAGCCAAGACGTCGTGGACCAGTACTTC
few	TRBD1	TRBV20-1	TRBJ1-5	CSAPLWGRGLDQPQHF	TGCAGTGCCCCCCTATGGGGCAGGGGGCTAGATCAGCCCCAGCATTTT
few	TRBD2	TRBV27	TRBJ2-3	CASSPTMGLAGVNPDTQYF	TGTGCCAGCAGTCCCACAATGGGACTAGCGGGAGTTAATCCAGATACGCAGTATTTT
NA	NA	TRBV9	TRBJ2-7	CASSVGGPEQYF	TGTGCCAGCAGCGTAGGGGGTCCCGAGCAGTACTTC
few	NA	TRBV20-1	TRBJ2-7	CSAWGLLGTLGEQYF	TGCAGTGCTTGGGGGTTACTTGGAACACTTGGAGAGCAGTACTTC
few	TRBD2	TRBV9	TRBJ2-5	CASSPIPRDYAMAQYF	TGTGCCAGCAGCCCTATACCAAGGGACTACGCGATGGCCCAGTACTTC
NA	NA	TRBV20-1	TRBJ2-1	CSAYLGGYKTYNEQFF	TGCAGTGCCTACCTCGGAGGGTATAAAACCTACAATGAGCAGTTCTTC
few	NA	TRBV27	TRBJ1-2	CASSSGTEANYGYTF	TGTGCCAGCAGTTCCGGGACGGAAGCTAACTATGGCTACACCTTC
few	TRBD1	TRBV3-1	TRBJ1-2	CASSLGQGAVGYTF	TGTGCCAGCAGCCTAGGACAGGGGGCTGTTGGCTACACCTTC
NA	TRBD1	TRBV12-3/TRBV12-4	TRBJ1-2	CASRLQGQSIGYTF	TGTGCCAGCAGACTACAGGGGCAAAGTATTGGCTACACCTTC
few	TRBD1	TRBV7-6	TRBJ2-7	CASSRGQGQTYEQYF	TGTGCCAGCAGCCGTGGACAGGGACAAACCTACGAGCAGTACTTC
NA	TRBD2	TRBV7-2	TRBJ2-1	CASCLAGGSNNEQFF	TGTGCCAGCTGCTTGGCGGGAGGCTCCAACAATGAGCAGTTCTTC
few	NA	TRBV15	TRBJ1-5	CATSRVGDQGTQHF	TGTGCCACCAGCAGAGTCGGGGATCAAGGGACCCAGCATTTT
NA	TRBD2	TRBV12-3/TRBV12-4	TRBJ2-1	CASSLEGSGGWYNEQFF	TGTGCCAGCAGTTTAGAGGGTAGCGGGGGATGGTACAATGAGCAGTTCTTC
NA	NA	TRBV27	TRBJ2-3	CASSIQHEQDTQYF	TGTGCCAGCAGCATCCAACACGAGCAGGATACGCAGTATTTT
NA	NA	TRBV28	TRBJ1-1	CASSSPRALGDTEAFF	TGTGCCAGCAGTTCCCCCCGAGCGTTGGGCGACACTGAAGCTTTCTTT
once	NA	TRBV7-6	TRBJ1-2	CASSLSLGGVGGGYTF	TGTGCCAGCAGCTTATCCCTCGGAGGGGTGGGCGGGGGCTACACCTTC